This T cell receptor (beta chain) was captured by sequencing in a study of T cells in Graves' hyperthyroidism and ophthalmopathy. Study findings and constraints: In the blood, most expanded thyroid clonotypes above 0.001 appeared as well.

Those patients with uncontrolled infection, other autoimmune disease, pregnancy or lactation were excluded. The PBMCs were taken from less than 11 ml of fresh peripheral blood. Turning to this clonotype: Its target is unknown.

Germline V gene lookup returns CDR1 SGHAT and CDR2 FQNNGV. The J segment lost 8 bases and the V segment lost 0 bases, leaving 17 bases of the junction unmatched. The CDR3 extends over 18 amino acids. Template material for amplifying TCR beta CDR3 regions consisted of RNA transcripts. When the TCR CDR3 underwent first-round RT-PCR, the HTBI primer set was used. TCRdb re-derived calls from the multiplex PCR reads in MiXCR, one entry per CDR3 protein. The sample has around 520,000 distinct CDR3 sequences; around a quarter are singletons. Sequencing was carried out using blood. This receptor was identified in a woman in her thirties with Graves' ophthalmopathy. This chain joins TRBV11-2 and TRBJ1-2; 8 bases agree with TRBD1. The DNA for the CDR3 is TGTGCCAGCAGCTTAGAAGGTGACAGGGGTCGCCTCAGCTTCGGCTACACCTTC. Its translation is CASSLEGDRGRLSFGYTF.